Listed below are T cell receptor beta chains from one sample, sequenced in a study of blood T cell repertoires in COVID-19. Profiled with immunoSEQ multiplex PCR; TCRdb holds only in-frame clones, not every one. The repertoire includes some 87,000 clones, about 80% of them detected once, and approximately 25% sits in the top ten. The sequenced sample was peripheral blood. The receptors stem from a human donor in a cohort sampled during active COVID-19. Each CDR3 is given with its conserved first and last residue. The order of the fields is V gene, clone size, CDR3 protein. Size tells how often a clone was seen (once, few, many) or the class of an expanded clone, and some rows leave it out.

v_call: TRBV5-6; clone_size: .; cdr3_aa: CASSLQGAGGYTF
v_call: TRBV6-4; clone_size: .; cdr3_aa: CASSWTGSAGYTF
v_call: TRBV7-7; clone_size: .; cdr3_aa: CASSLASHNTGELFF
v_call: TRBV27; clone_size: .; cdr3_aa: CASSPHRQGSIYEQYF
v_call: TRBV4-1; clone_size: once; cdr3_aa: CASSLSLRATNEKLFF
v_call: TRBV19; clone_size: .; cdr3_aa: CASSVFGTLNEKLFF
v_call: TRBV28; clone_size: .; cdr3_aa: CASSFRRAGAGELFF
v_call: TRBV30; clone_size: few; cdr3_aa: CAWSVLPIFTDTQYF
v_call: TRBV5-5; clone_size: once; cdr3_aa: CASSLARLLAKNIQYF
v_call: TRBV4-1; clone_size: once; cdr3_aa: CASSQVRTSGAPYEQYF
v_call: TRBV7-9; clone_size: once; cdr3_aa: CASSQAGPYEQYF
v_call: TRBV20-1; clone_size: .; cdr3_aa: CSASPTGNTEAFF
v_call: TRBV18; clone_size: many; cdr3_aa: CASSPPASDRGLGYTF
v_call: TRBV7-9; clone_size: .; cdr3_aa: CASRRDSGLSLHF
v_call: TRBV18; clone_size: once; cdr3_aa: CASSPESGASGNTIYF
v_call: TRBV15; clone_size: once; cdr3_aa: CATSRDSLAARTDTQYF
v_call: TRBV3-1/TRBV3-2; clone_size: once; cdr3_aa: CASSQGQGPYNEQFF
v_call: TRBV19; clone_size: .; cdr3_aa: CASSSTGGRGTDTQYF
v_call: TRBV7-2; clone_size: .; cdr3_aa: CASSLGQGFEAFF
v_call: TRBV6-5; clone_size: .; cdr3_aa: CATHQRADEKLFF
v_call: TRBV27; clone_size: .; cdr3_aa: CASSLVGHGKSPLHF
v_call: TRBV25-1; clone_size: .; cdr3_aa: CASSDLGVYNEQFF
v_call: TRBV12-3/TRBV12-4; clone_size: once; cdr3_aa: CASTRGTGELFF
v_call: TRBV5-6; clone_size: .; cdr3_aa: CASSWGTLRGNYGYTF
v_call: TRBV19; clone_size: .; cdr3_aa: CASSPTRDQPQHF
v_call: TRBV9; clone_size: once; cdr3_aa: CASSGYSRGGYTF
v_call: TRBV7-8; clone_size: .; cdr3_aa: CASSENRGSVAGNTIYF
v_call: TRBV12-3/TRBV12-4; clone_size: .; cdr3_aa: CASSSLDRAMAFF
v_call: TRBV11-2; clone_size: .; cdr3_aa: CASTGGSSAYEQYF
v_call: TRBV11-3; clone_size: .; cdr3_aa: CASTYSGGTEAFF
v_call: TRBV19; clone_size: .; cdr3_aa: CASSGAGGSRRGAQYF